Following are 10 T cell receptor beta chains from one sample sequenced in a study of T cells in localized non-small cell lung cancer. Measured with immunoSEQ multiplex PCR; TCRdb has only the in-frame clones, and not every one. The profile shows some 51,000 clones, about nine tenths of them singletons. Here the sequenced sample was peripheral blood, taken before any cancer treatment. These receptors originate from a woman aged 35 to 69 with stage I lung adenocarcinoma.

The CDR3 loop is CASSYLNLLGDTEAFF. DNA for the CDR3: TGTGCCAGCAGTTACCTTAATTTATTGGGGGACACTGAAGCTTTCTTT. The gene calls are TRBV6-5 and TRBJ1-1; TRBD1 might be the D (5 bases). Trimming shortened V by 2 bases and J by 3 bases, and 16 bases separated the two germline ends. Per germline, CDR1 MNHEY and CDR2 SVGAGI. The CDR3 loop spans 16 amino acids.

The rearrangement joins TRBV5-1 to TRBJ2-7, with TRBD2 matching 9 bases. Germline loops: CDR1 SGHRS, CDR2 YFSETQ. The CDR3 is made up of 16 amino acids. V was pared by 0 bases and J by 4 bases, with 8 bases of the junction left unmatched. This CDR3 is CASSLAARGGPYEQYF. The CDR3 DNA reads TGCGCCAGCAGCTTGGCAGCGCGGGGGGGCCCTTACGAGCAGTACTTC.

The rearrangement links TRBV9 to TRBJ2-1, with D perhaps TRBD2 (6 bases). This CDR3 is built from 15 residues. Trimming removed 4 bases from V and 5 bases from J, with 16 bases in between. CDR1 is SGDLS, CDR2 YYNGEE, per germline. The DNA for the CDR3 is TGTGCCAGCAGCCCCGGGGCTAGCGAGAACAATGAGCAGTTCTTC. It yields the protein CASSPGASENNEQFF.

The rearrangement joins TRBV30 to TRBJ2-7; no definite D call. The CDR3 sequence is 11 residues long. V was shortened by 1 base and J by 2 bases, with 3 bases between the two germline ends. Germline V gene data show CDR1 as GTSNPN and CDR2 as SVGIG (reference sequence). This chain's CDR3 is CAWSGTYEQYF. The CDR3 nucleotides are TGTGCCTGGAGTGGGACCTACGAGCAGTACTTC.

V is TRBV19 and J is TRBJ2-7, with D perhaps being TRBD1 or TRBD2 (5 bases each). The CDR3 sequence is 13 residues long. Trimming shortened V by 10 bases and J by 0 bases, and 13 bases separated the two germline ends. CDR1 and CDR2 from the germline V gene are LNHDA and SQIVND (reference sequence). The CDR3 sequence: CATVGRLSYEQYF. The CDR3 region has the DNA TGTGCCACCGTGGGACGCCTCTCCTACGAGCAGTACTTC.

The J gene is TRBJ2-7, the V gene TRBV5-1, with TRBD1 matching 8 bases. Germline CDR1 is SGHRS and CDR2 is YFSETQ. The V gene end was trimmed by 5 bases and the J gene end by 5 bases; junction bases not matched to a gene: 21. CDR3 length equals 18 residues. The CDR3 protein is CASSQSSRQGAIADEQYF. The CDR3 region has the DNA TGCGCCAGCAGTCAATCCTCACGGCAGGGGGCGATTGCCGACGAGCAGTACTTC.

The chain has TRBV9 and TRBJ2-6; possible D gene TRBD2, 5 bases. The CDR3 runs 16 residues. V was pared by 6 bases and J by 4 bases, with 17 bases between. The germline V gene encodes CDR1 SGDLS and CDR2 YYNGEE. CDR3 DNA sequence: TGTGCCAGCACTGTTACTGAGGGATCAGGGGCCAACGTCCTGACTTTC. Its protein product is CASTVTEGSGANVLTF.

The chain uses TRBV11-2 and TRBJ2-4, with D possibly TRBD2 on 5 matching bases. Per the germline V gene, CDR1 is SGHAT and CDR2 is FQNNGV. The CDR3 extends over 15 amino acids. V was clipped by 5 bases and J by 0 bases, with 11 bases between them. For the CDR3, the DNA is TGTGCCAGCAGCCCACGGACTTTAGCCAAAAACATTCAGTACTTC. Its protein product is CASSPRTLAKNIQYF.

This clone has only a few counts. V gene TRBV7-2 combines with J gene TRBJ2-7; possibly TRBD1 for D (6 bases). The CDR3 runs 16 residues. The V and J ends lost 1 base and 0 bases respectively, with 13 bases between them. The germline CDR1 and CDR2 sequences are SGHTA and FQGNSA. The CDR3 region has the DNA TGTGCCAGCAGCTTAGGAGGGGGTCAAAACTCCTACGAGCAGTACTTC. It specifies CASSLGGGQNSYEQYF. Using reference TRBV7-2 and TRBJ2-7 for the parts outside the CDR3, the full variable domain is GAGVSQSPSNKVTEKGKDVELRCDPISGHTALYWYRQSLGQGLEFLIYFQGNSAPDKSGLPSDRFSAERTGGSVSTLTIQRTQQEDSAVYLCASSLGGGQNSYEQYFGPGTRLTVT.

The gene calls are TRBV7-9 and TRBJ1-3, with D perhaps TRBD1 (6 bases). V was clipped by 11 bases and J by 1 base, with 12 bases between them. The germline CDR1 and CDR2 sequences are SEHNR and FQNEAQ (reference sequence). There are 13 residues in the CDR3. CDR3 coding DNA: TGTGCCGGAGGAGGGGGATCTGGAAACACCATATATTTT. Encoded protein: CAGGGGSGNTIYF.